One sample yielded the 22 T cell receptor beta chains listed below, sequenced in a study of human T cells and chemical hapten exposure. The time point is: patch test 1, 2 weeks after DPC sensitization. The treatment: therapeutic diphenylcyclopropenone sensitization with weekly scalp DPC. TCRdb called the RACE reads again in MiXCR, with one record for every CDR3 protein. The sample has tens of thousands of distinct CDR3 sequences; around 7% are singletons. The sample in question was whole blood, obtained in connection with sensitization to the hapten diphenylcyclopropenone (DPC). The receptor source for this set is a woman aged 30 to 39 with alopecia areata. Some clones in this sample may be carry-over from other donors' samples.

This clonotype was recorded at least ten times. The chain joins TRBV20-1 to TRBJ2-3; D gene uncertain. Germline V lookup: CDR1 DFQATT, CDR2 SNEGSKA (reference sequence). The V end was cut by 0 bases, the J end by 6 bases, with 7 bases between. The CDR3 runs to 12 residues. CDR3 residues: CSARDGPDTQYF. The DNA for the CDR3 is TGCAGTGCTAGAGATGGACCGGATACGCAGTATTTT.

This clonotype appeared many times. The CDR3 coding sequence is TGTGCCATCAGTGTGGGTGACAGCCTCACTGAAGCTTTCTTT. This gives the protein CAISVGDSLTEAFF. The chain uses TRBV10-3 and TRBJ1-1; weak D call: TRBD1 (5 bases). Trimming cost V 4 bases and J 4 bases, with 13 bases left between them. CDR1 is ENHRY, CDR2 SYGVKD, per germline. The CDR3 has 14 residues.

Ten or more counts support this clonotype. The chain uses TRBV29-1 and TRBJ1-4, with 7 bases aligning to TRBD1. The junction had 10 bases not matched to a gene; V was cut back by 4 bases and J by 14 bases. The germline V gene has CDR1 SQVTM and CDR2 ANQGSEA. This CDR3 spans 12 amino acids. For the CDR3, the DNA is TGCAGCGTTGCGGGACCACAGGGGCTGCTGTTTTTT. Encoded protein: CSVAGPQGLLFF.

This clonotype appeared a few times. The chain links TRBV30 to TRBJ1-1; 9 nucleotides agree with TRBD1. This CDR3 comprises 13 residues. Germline V gene sequence: CDR1 GTSNPN, CDR2 SVGIG (reference sequence). J lost 6 bases, V lost 8 bases, and 10 bases had no gene match. CDR3 sequence reads: CAHRDREAAEAFF. The DNA for the CDR3 is TGTGCCCACAGGGACAGGGAAGCCGCTGAAGCTTTCTTT.

The genes are TRBV2 and TRBJ1-2, with 8 bases lining up with TRBD1. Per the germline V gene, CDR1 is SNHLY and CDR2 is FYNNEI. CDR3 length equals 14 residues. Germline trimming cut 11 bases from V and 7 bases from J; bases unmatched to any gene: 15. The DNA of the CDR3 is TGTGCCGGAGGACAGGGATCCTTTTTAAGTGGCTACACCTTC. Translating gives CAGGQGSFLSGYTF.

In this sample, this clonotype turned up many times. The V call is TRBV6-1, the J call TRBJ2-1; maybe TRBD1 (5 bases). Trimming stripped 6 bases from V and 8 bases from J, with 20 bases between. The CDR3 covers 15 residues. Germline CDR1 reads MNHNS; CDR2 reads SASEGT. This CDR3 is CASRQRFQQADEQFF. The CDR3 DNA sequence: TGTGCCAGCAGGCAACGATTTCAACAGGCGGATGAGCAGTTCTTC.

This chain connects TRBV20-1 to TRBJ1-5; 10 positions match TRBD1. Germline CDR1 DFQATT, CDR2 SNEGSKA (reference sequence). This CDR3 comprises 15 residues. J gave up 13 bases and V 1 base, and 13 bases lay outside the gene matches. CDR3 nucleotides: TGCAGTGCTAGAGTGGATGGACAGGGGGGTGGACCACAGCATTTT. Translating it yields CSARVDGQGGGPQHF.

This clonotype came up many times. The chain joins TRBV29-1 to TRBJ1-1; no definite D call. Germline V gene data show CDR1 as SQVTM and CDR2 as ANQGSEA. Trimming pared 7 bases from V and 4 bases from J, leaving 16 bases between. The CDR3 extends over 13 amino acids. DNA for the CDR3: TGCAGCGCTGGTGTTTGGGGTGGCACTGAAGCTTTCTTT. Protein: CSAGVWGGTEAFF.

The chain employs TRBV2 and TRBJ1-5; D unresolved. CDR3 length: 15 amino acids. Trimming removed 0 bases at V and 0 bases at J, with 6 bases between. From germline, CDR1 is SNHLY and CDR2 FYNNEI. This chain's CDR3 is CASSEAEVSNQPQHF. The CDR3 nucleotides read TGTGCCAGCAGTGAAGCGGAGGTTAGCAATCAGCCCCAGCATTTT. Complete variable domain (other parts from reference TRBV2 and TRBJ1-5): EPEVTQTPSHQVTQMGQEVILRCVPISNHLYFYWYRQILGQKVEFLVSFYNNEISEKSEIFDDQFSVERPDGSNFTLKIRSTKLEDSAMYFCASSEAEVSNQPQHFGDGTRLSIL.

This clonotype was found many times. The chain links TRBV27 to TRBJ1-1; possible D gene TRBD1, 5 bases. This CDR3 region has 15 residues. Germline V CDR1 and CDR2: MNHEY, SMNVEV (reference sequence). Trimming left V 5 bases short and J 0 bases short, with 13 bases between. CDR3 residues: CASSQRRQLNTEAFF. In DNA form, the CDR3 reads TGTGCCAGCAGTCAACGAAGACAGTTGAACACTGAAGCTTTCTTT.

This clonotype was counted many times. V gene TRBV4-2 combines with J gene TRBJ1-6; possible D gene TRBD1, 6 bases. Looked up from germline, CDR1 is LGHNA and CDR2 is YNFKEQ. The CDR3 extends over 18 amino acids. The V end was cut by 1 base, the J end by 6 bases, with 19 bases between. The DNA of the CDR3 is TGTGCCAGCAGCCAAGGGGACGGGGGCCGGCGTAGTAATTCACCCCTCCACTTT. This gives the protein CASSQGDGGRRSNSPLHF.

This clonotype was seen a few times. The chain carries TRBV7-6 and TRBJ2-1, with 9 bases identical to TRBD2. Germline V gene sequence: CDR1 SGHVS, CDR2 FNYEAQ. With 5 bases clipped from V and 6 bases from J, the junction kept 8 bases outside the gene matches. The CDR3 is 15 amino acids. The CDR3, as DNA: TGTGCCAGCAGCCCCATGGCGGGGGGGGGCAATGAGCAGTTCTTC. Amino acids: CASSPMAGGGNEQFF.

This clonotype was seen repeatedly, ten times or more. J is TRBJ1-1 and V is TRBV29-1, with D unresolved. Per germline, CDR1 SQVTM and CDR2 ANQGSEA. Deletions cut 4 bases from V and 0 bases from J, with 9 bases between. CDR3 size: 13 residues. The CDR3 DNA is TGCAGCGTTGGTTCTACAGTGAACACTGAAGCTTTCTTT. Its protein is CSVGSTVNTEAFF. Drawing the rest from reference TRBV29-1 and TRBJ1-1, the complete variable domain is SAVISQKPSRDICQRGTSLTIQCQVDSQVTMMFWYRQQPGQSLTLIATANQGSEATYESGFVIDKFPISRPNLTFSTLTVSNMSPEDSSIYLCSVGSTVNTEAFFGQGTRLTVV.

The chain has TRBV2 and TRBJ1-2; 7 nucleotides align to TRBD1. The CDR3 contains 14 residues. V lost 8 bases to trimming and J lost 4 bases; unmatched junction nucleotides: 10. Germline V gene lookup returns CDR1 SNHLY and CDR2 FYNNEI. DNA for the CDR3: TGTGCCAGCGAGGAGGACAGGCCCTCCTATGGCTACACCTTC. This encodes CASEEDRPSYGYTF.

This chain uses TRBV7-9 with TRBJ1-1, with no clear D. Germline loops: CDR1 SEHNR, CDR2 FQNEAQ (reference sequence). Trimming stripped 5 bases from V and 3 bases from J, with 16 bases between. CDR3 length equals 15 residues. The CDR3: CASSPGYAEDTEAFF. CDR3 in DNA: TGTGCCAGCAGCCCTGGTTACGCAGAGGACACTGAAGCTTTCTTT.

This clonotype was counted between two and nine times. This sequence joins TRBV7-9 and TRBJ2-3, with 15 bases aligning to TRBD2. Germline V gives CDR1 SEHNR, CDR2 FQNEAQ (reference sequence). This CDR3 is 16 amino acids long. The V segment lost 5 bases and the J segment 3 bases; nucleotides outside the gene matches: 3. The CDR3, as DNA: TGTGCCAGCAGCATCGGACTAGCGGGGGGGACAGATACGCAGTATTTT. It is translated as CASSIGLAGGTDTQYF.

This clonotype was counted ten times or more. The chain couples TRBV6-1 to TRBJ2-7; D gene uncertain. The CDR3 is 10 amino acids. Trimming removed 2 bases from V and 4 bases from J, with 0 bases in between. CDR1 is MNHNS and CDR2 is SASEGT in the germline V gene. CDR3 region: CASSEYEQYF. CDR3 sequence (DNA): TGTGCCAGCAGTGAATACGAGCAGTACTTC.

This clonotype was recorded at least ten times. The chain uses TRBV25-1 and TRBJ2-5; D is uncertain. V gave up 6 bases and J gave up 2 bases, with 4 bases separating them. From germline, CDR1 is MGHDK and CDR2 SYGVNS. The CDR3 is made up of 11 amino acids. The CDR3 spells CASSQQETQYF. The CDR3 DNA sequence: TGTGCCAGCAGCCAACAAGAGACCCAGTACTTC.

The genes are TRBV9 and TRBJ2-5; D remains unclear. The germline gives CDR1 SGDLS, CDR2 YYNGEE. The CDR3 contains 15 residues. V dropped 2 bases and J dropped 1 base, with 12 bases sitting between them. CDR3 nucleotide sequence: TGTGCCAGCAGCGTCCGATTTGGAGCCCAAGAGACCCAGTACTTC. Protein product: CASSVRFGAQETQYF.

This clonotype was seen only a few times. The chain uses TRBV6-6 and TRBJ2-2; perhaps TRBD2 as D (6 bases). The CDR3 consists of 15 residues. V dropped 2 bases and J dropped 3 bases, with 10 bases sitting between them. Germline V CDR1 and CDR2: MNHNY, SVGAGI (reference sequence). In DNA form, the CDR3 reads TGTGCCAGCAGTTACGGGGGGAGAGACACCGGGGAGCTGTTTTTT. Its protein product is CASSYGGRDTGELFF.

A remark on this clonotype: A much bigger clone sits one base away, suggesting this may be a read error. The chain carries TRBV5-1 and TRBJ2-5, with 8 bases fitting TRBD1. With 1 base clipped from V and 5 bases from J, the junction kept 10 bases outside the gene matches. Looked up from germline, CDR1 is SGHRS and CDR2 is YFSETQ. The CDR3 extends over 16 amino acids. The CDR3 sequence is CASSLRQGATGETQYF. The DNA for the CDR3 is TGCGCCAGCAGCTTGAGGCAGGGGGCGACTGGGGAGACCCAGTACTTC.

For this clonotype: At one of its ends the junction is not consistent with the germline gene, which may arise from a read error. The chain is built from TRBV7-8 and TRBJ2-2; the D gene is possibly TRBD2 (5 bases). Germline V CDR1 and CDR2: SGHVS, FQNEAQ. The CDR3 has 16 amino acids. This CDR3 is CASSLESATNTGKLFF. CDR3 coding DNA: TGTGCCAGCAGCTTAGAAAGCGCTACGAACACCGGGAAGCTGTTTTTT. Combining the CDR3 with reference TRBV7-8 and TRBJ2-2 gives the whole variable domain GAGVSQSPRYKVAKRGQDVALRCDPISGHVSLFWYQQALGQGPEFLTYFQNEAQLDKSGLPSDRFFAERPEGSVSTLKIQRTQQEDSAVYLCASSLESATNTGKLFFGEGSRLTVL.